Presented here are 30 T cell receptor beta chains from one specimen sequenced in a study of brain T cells in children with intractable seizures. Here immunoSEQ multiplex PCR was the method, and the copy in TCRdb shows in-frame clones only, minus some. There are roughly 80,000 clones in the sample; approximately 90% occur only once, and about 23% lies in the top ten. Sequenced material: peripheral blood, taken at surgery. These receptors were taken from a girl aged 2 to 10 with Rasmussen encephalitis and intractable seizures.

This sequence joins TRBV29-1 and TRBJ2-3; D not resolved. V was shortened by 5 bases and J by 1 base, with 16 bases between the two germline ends. CDR1 is SQVTM and CDR2 is ANQGSEA in the germline V gene. The CDR3 sequence is 15 residues long. The CDR3 nucleotides read TGCAGCGTTATTGTGGGGAACGTGGGCACAGATACGCAGTATTTT. Encoded protein: CSVIVGNVGTDTQYF.

The chain employs TRBV18 and TRBJ2-1; D perhaps matches TRBD2 (5 bases). CDR1 and CDR2 (germline): KGHSH, LQKENI. V lost 1 base and J 12 bases, leaving 13 bases between the germline ends. The CDR3 consists of 13 residues. In nucleotides, the CDR3 is TGTGCCAGCTCACCACATAGTCGGGATGGGCAGTTCTTC. It translates to CASSPHSRDGQFF.

The chain has TRBV29-1 and TRBJ1-1, with D hard to call. The CDR3 is 13 amino acids. Germline V gives CDR1 SQVTM, CDR2 ANQGSEA. V lost 6 bases and J lost 2, with 13 bases in between. In DNA form, the CDR3 reads TGCAGCGTAGGCGGACGGGCAAACACTGAAGCTTTCTTT. Translated, it gives CSVGGRANTEAFF.

The V and J genes are TRBV3-1 (or the pseudogene TRBV3-2) and TRBJ2-1; TRBD2 matches at 9 bases. Germline lookup yields CDR1 LGHDT and CDR2 YNNKEL (reference sequence). The CDR3 totals 14 residues. V shed 6 bases, J shed 7 bases, and the junction held 7 bases outside the gene matches. CDR3 DNA: TGTGCCAGCAGTTGGCGGGAGGGCCGTAATGAGCAGTTCTTC. Translated: CASSWREGRNEQFF.

The chain recombines TRBV15 with TRBJ1-3; D gene ambiguous. The CDR3 covers 16 residues. Germline lookup yields CDR1 LNHNV and CDR2 YYDKDF (reference sequence). The V end lost 0 bases, the J end lost 0 bases, and 9 bases lay between the germline ends. CDR3 sequence reads: CATSRESAVSGNTIYF. In DNA, the CDR3 is TGTGCCACCAGCAGAGAATCGGCGGTCTCTGGAAACACCATATATTTT.

V is TRBV7-2 and J is TRBJ1-4; possibly TRBD1 for D (6 bases). Germline values: CDR1 SGHTA, CDR2 FQGNSA. V was shortened by 2 bases and J by 4 bases, with 14 bases between the two germline ends. The CDR3 is made up of 16 amino acids. CDR3 sequence reads: CASSLSAPGDNEKLFF. The CDR3 nucleotides read TGTGCCAGCAGCTTATCGGCCCCAGGGGATAATGAAAAACTGTTTTTT.

V is TRBV3-1 (or the pseudogene TRBV3-2) and J is TRBJ2-5, with D maybe TRBD1 (5 bases). CDR1 LGHDT and CDR2 YNNKEL come from the germline V gene (reference sequence). Between the trimmed V and J ends, which lost 6 bases and 3 bases, there was a span of 17 bases. The CDR3 has 15 amino acids. The CDR3 is CASSLYLDSEETQYF. Here the CDR3 DNA reads TGTGCCAGCAGTCTATACTTAGACAGTGAAGAGACCCAGTACTTC.

V is TRBV18 and J is TRBJ1-2; possibly TRBD1 for D (5 bases). Germline CDR1 and CDR2: KGHSH and LQKENI. V was shortened by 2 bases and J by 5 bases, with 9 bases between the two germline ends. The CDR3 has 13 residues. CDR3 DNA sequence: TGTGCCAGCTCACCAAAGCGGGGGTATGGCTACACCTTC. Its translation is CASSPKRGYGYTF.

The CDR3 bases are TGTGCCAGCAGCAAGGGGGGCCCCTCTGGAAACACCATATATTTT. It is translated as CASSKGGPSGNTIYF. This chain links TRBV5-4 with TRBJ1-3; D may be TRBD1 (6 bases). The CDR3 is 15 residues long. Trimming pared 4 bases from V and 0 bases from J, leaving 11 bases between. Per germline, CDR1 SGHNT and CDR2 YYREEE (reference sequence).

The V and J genes are TRBV10-1 and TRBJ2-7; D possibly uses TRBD1 or TRBD2 (5 bases each). Deletions cut 3 bases from V and 2 bases from J, with 11 bases between. From germline, CDR1 is WNHNN and CDR2 SYGVQD (reference sequence). The CDR3 has 14 amino acids. The CDR3 reads CASSDRDRPYEQYF. The CDR3 region has the DNA TGCGCCAGCAGTGACAGGGACCGCCCCTACGAGCAGTACTTC.

This clone has just one count. The gene calls are TRBV7-2 and TRBJ1-3, with 10 bases lining up with TRBD1. Germline V gene lookup returns CDR1 SGHTA and CDR2 FQGNSA. This CDR3 spans 16 amino acids. Unmatched junction bases numbered 5, after V lost 5 bases and J lost 1 base. CDR3 in DNA: TGTGCCAGCAGCCCCCGACAGGGGGCTTCTGGAAACACCATATATTTT. Amino acid sequence: CASSPRQGASGNTIYF.

This clone showed up just a few times. The V call is TRBV6-1, the J call TRBJ1-2; D call uncertain. Between the trimmed V and J ends, which lost 2 bases and 7 bases, there was a span of 5 bases. This CDR3 is built from 11 residues. CDR1 MNHNS and CDR2 SASEGT come from the germline V gene. CDR3 nucleotides: TGTGCCAGCAGTGAACTGGGTGGCTACACCTTC. It codes for CASSELGGYTF.

The CDR3 DNA is TGTGCCAGCAGCTCGCGGGAGATAGGCTACGAGCAGTACTTC. Translated: CASSSREIGYEQYF. The chain employs TRBV9 and TRBJ2-7, with 7 nucleotides matching TRBD2. J was trimmed by 3 bases and V by 4 bases; bases with no gene match: 7. The CDR3 is made up of 14 amino acids. Germline V gene sequence: CDR1 SGDLS, CDR2 YYNGEE. The variable domain in full, with the rest retrieved from reference TRBV9 and TRBJ2-7, is DSGVTQTPKHLITATGQRVTLRCSPRSGDLSVYWYQQSLDQGLQFLIQYYNGEERAKGNILERFSAQQFPDLHSELNLSSLELGDSALYFCASSSREIGYEQYFGPGTRLTVT.

V and J are TRBV5-8 and TRBJ2-1; D gene unclear. The CDR3 has 15 amino acids. The V and J ends lost 0 bases and 3 bases respectively, with 10 bases between them. Germline V gives CDR1 SGHTS, CDR2 YDEGEE. The CDR3 reads CASSLGKVSYNEQFF. The CDR3 DNA follows: TGTGCCAGCAGCTTGGGGAAGGTTAGCTACAATGAGCAGTTCTTC.

The chain links TRBV28 to TRBJ1-6; D not certain. Per the germline V gene, CDR1 is MDHEN and CDR2 is SYDVKM. The germline V and J ends were trimmed by 6 bases and 8 bases, with 5 bases remaining between them. The CDR3 consists of 11 residues. CDR3 sequence reads: CASRDDSPLHF. CDR3 sequence (DNA): TGTGCCAGCAGGGACGATTCACCCCTCCACTTT.

V is TRBV30 and J is TRBJ2-1; 10 bases match TRBD2. The CDR3 sequence is 13 residues long. Germline loops: CDR1 GTSNPN, CDR2 SVGIG (reference sequence). V shed 0 bases and J 14 bases; nucleotides not matched to a gene: 7. For the CDR3, the DNA is TGTGCCTGGAGTGTCGCTCTGGGACTAGCGAAGTTCTTC. Translated: CAWSVALGLAKFF.

The genes are TRBV7-9 and TRBJ1-2; possible D gene TRBD1, 5 bases. Trimming left V 2 bases short and J 8 bases short, with 12 bases between. Germline V gives CDR1 SEHNR, CDR2 FQNEAQ (reference sequence). The CDR3 has 13 residues. CDR3 sequence reads: CASSLTGGGGYTF. The CDR3 nucleotides are TGTGCCAGCAGCTTAACGGGGGGAGGCGGCTACACCTTC.

This chain links TRBV7-2 with TRBJ2-5, with D possibly matching TRBD2 (7 bases). V was pared by 2 bases and J by 6 bases, with 13 bases between. This CDR3 has 14 amino acids. The V gene's germline CDR1 is SGHTA and CDR2 FQGNSA. CDR3 nucleotides: TGTGCCAGCAGCTTATGGGGGGGCGGGCAGACCCAGTACTTC. Translation: CASSLWGGGQTQYF. The complete variable domain, with remaining parts taken from reference TRBV7-2 and TRBJ2-5, reads GAGVSQSPSNKVTEKGKDVELRCDPISGHTALYWYRQSLGQGLEFLIYFQGNSAPDKSGLPSDRFSAERTGGSVSTLTIQRTQQEDSAVYLCASSLWGGGQTQYFGPGTRLLVL.

J is TRBJ1-1 and V is TRBV12-1. TRBV12-1 is deemed a pseudogene. The length of the CDR3 is 15 residues. CDR3 amino acids: CASSFDVRRNTEAFF. The CDR3 DNA sequence: TGTGCCAGCAGCTTTGATGTCAGGAGAAACACTGAAGCTTTCTTT.

This clone was seen a single time. The chain has TRBV12-3 or TRBV12-4 and TRBJ2-1, with unresolved D. V shed 4 bases and J shed 8 bases, with 12 bases lying between them. The CDR3 has 13 amino acids. The CDR3 reads CASSSGFSHEQFF. DNA for the CDR3: TGTGCCAGCAGTTCCGGGTTCAGCCATGAGCAGTTCTTC.

The J gene is TRBJ1-5, the V gene TRBV2, with 7 bases identical to TRBD1. The CDR3 sequence is 15 residues long. With V trimmed by 6 bases and J by 5 bases, 10 bases remained unmatched. Germline V CDR1 and CDR2: SNHLY, FYNNEI. The CDR3 is CASSDGQGEYQPQHF. The CDR3 DNA follows: TGTGCCAGCAGCGATGGGCAGGGGGAGTATCAGCCCCAGCATTTT.

Written as DNA, the CDR3 is TGTGCCAGCAGCGTTTTTAGCGGGGGGGCCGGGTACAATGAGCAGTTCTTC. It is translated as CASSVFSGGAGYNEQFF. V gene TRBV9 combines with J gene TRBJ2-1; 11 bases map to TRBD2. Germline trimming cut 2 bases from V and 4 bases from J; bases unmatched to any gene: 8. CDR1 SGDLS and CDR2 YYNGEE come from the germline V gene. This CDR3 has 17 residues.

The DNA for the CDR3 is TGTGCCAGCAGCGGAGGGGGGGCAGGGGGCGCTAGTAACTATGGCTACACCTTC. Protein sequence: CASSGGGAGGASNYGYTF. The chain uses TRBV5-4 and TRBJ1-2, with 8 positions matching TRBD1. V trimming: 4 bases; J trimming: 1 base; junction bases outside the gene matches: 15. The CDR3 consists of 18 residues. Germline V gene sequence: CDR1 SGHNT, CDR2 YYREEE (reference sequence). The full variable domain, its missing parts supplied by reference TRBV5-4 and TRBJ1-2, is ETGVTQSPTHLIKTRGQQVTLRCSSQSGHNTVSWYQQALGQGPQFIFQYYREEENGRGNFPPRFSGLQFPNYSSELNVNALELDDSALYLCASSGGGAGGASNYGYTFGSGTRLTVV.

The V gene is TRBV11-2, the J gene TRBJ2-5; 16 bases align to TRBD2. The CDR3 covers 17 residues. The V segment lost 1 base and the J segment 5 bases; nucleotides outside the gene matches: 4. Germline V gene lookup returns CDR1 SGHAT and CDR2 FQNNGV. CDR3 region: CASSLAPGLAGGETQYF. The CDR3 DNA is TGTGCCAGCAGCTTAGCTCCGGGACTAGCGGGGGGGGAGACCCAGTACTTC.

The chain couples TRBV5-1 to TRBJ1-6; D uncertain. The CDR3 has 17 residues. Germline lookup yields CDR1 SGHRS and CDR2 YFSETQ. The V end was cut by 2 bases, the J end by 0 bases, with 12 bases between. CDR3 sequence: CASSFAPKSSYNSPLHF. The DNA for the CDR3 is TGCGCCAGCAGCTTCGCGCCTAAGAGCTCCTATAATTCACCCCTCCACTTT. The whole variable domain, remainder taken from reference TRBV5-1 and TRBJ1-6, is KAGVTQTPRYLIKTRGQQVTLSCSPISGHRSVSWYQQTPGQGLQFLFEYFSETQRNKGNFPGRFSGRQFSNSRSEMNVSTLELGDSALYLCASSFAPKSSYNSPLHFGNGTRLTVT.

V is TRBV7-2 and J is TRBJ1-2; 10 bases match TRBD1. Losses at the gene ends were 4 bases for V and 5 bases for J; bases not matched to a gene: 4. Germline assignment: CDR1 SGHTA and CDR2 FQGNSA. This CDR3 is 14 amino acids long. The CDR3 loop reads CASSSRDRGYGYTF. CDR3 nucleotides: TGTGCCAGCAGCTCTAGGGACAGGGGTTATGGCTACACCTTC.

The V gene is TRBV7-3, the J gene TRBJ2-1; TRBD1 aligns across 8 bases. The CDR3 has 19 residues. From germline, CDR1 is SGHTA and CDR2 FQGTGA. The J segment lost 0 bases and the V segment lost 5 bases, leaving 15 bases of the junction unmatched. The CDR3 DNA is TGTGCCAGCAGCCTCTACCCGACAGGGGCCTTGAGCTCCTACAATGAGCAGTTCTTC. It yields the protein CASSLYPTGALSSYNEQFF.

The chain employs TRBV7-3 and TRBJ2-5; TRBD2 matches at 10 bases. CDR1 is SGHTA and CDR2 is FQGTGA in the germline V gene. With V trimmed by 4 bases and J by 5 bases, 4 bases remained unmatched. The CDR3 extends over 14 amino acids. CDR3 sequence reads: CASSSGLASETQYF. DNA for the CDR3: TGTGCCAGCAGCTCGGGACTAGCGAGCGAGACCCAGTACTTC.

The CDR3 region has the DNA TGTGCCAGCAGCCAAGAGCGGGCCAGACAGCCCCAGCATTTT. Its translation is CASSQERARQPQHF. The chain links TRBV3-1 (or the pseudogene TRBV3-2) to TRBJ1-5; D gene unclear. Germline loops: CDR1 LGHDT, CDR2 YNNKEL (reference sequence). Trimming removed 0 bases at V and 7 bases at J, with 10 bases between. The CDR3 extends over 14 amino acids.

The J gene is TRBJ2-1, the V gene TRBV7-3; TRBD1 matches 8 bases. V lost 6 bases and J lost 0; bases outside the gene matches: 4. CDR1 and CDR2 from the germline V gene are SGHTA and FQGTGA. The CDR3 length is 15 residues. CDR3 DNA sequence: TGTGCCAGCAGGTACGGGACAGGCTCCTACAATGAGCAGTTCTTC. This gives the protein CASRYGTGSYNEQFF.